This entry lists 26 T cell receptor beta chains sequenced from one sample in a study of Ad26.COV2.S vaccination and SARS-CoV-2 variants. Libraries were prepared by immunoSEQ multiplex PCR; TCRdb keeps only in-frame clonotypes and omits some of them. Of some 520,000 clones listed, around nine tenths are singletons. The treatment was: some 20 received Ad26.COV2.S at low or high dose, single or two shots; about 5 received placebo; per-sample allocation not given. Repertoires come from day 63 after the first vaccine or placebo injection. The sample in question was peripheral blood, obtained in a trial of Ad26.COV2.S vaccine versus placebo. The receptor set was obtained from a person aged 18 to 65 who received the Ad26.COV2.S COVID-19 vaccine or a placebo.

This sequence joins TRBV24-1 and TRBJ2-7, with TRBD1 as a possible D gene (6 bases). CDR3 length equals 14 residues. V lost 6 bases to trimming and J lost 3 bases, with 14 bases between them. Germline loops: CDR1 KGHDR, CDR2 SFDVKD. The chain's CDR3 is CATSRGQFDYEQYF. The CDR3 DNA is TGTGCCACCAGTAGAGGACAGTTTGACTACGAGCAGTACTTC.

V gene TRBV7-3 combines with J gene TRBJ2-5, with 10 bases aligning to TRBD2. This CDR3 has 15 amino acids. Germline V gene data show CDR1 as SGHTA and CDR2 as FQGTGA. The V segment lost 2 bases and the J segment 5 bases; nucleotides outside the gene matches: 5. Here the CDR3 DNA reads TGTGCCAGCAGCTTACTGGCTAGCGGGAGTGAGACCCAGTACTTC. Residues: CASSLLASGSETQYF.

The rearrangement joins TRBV6-5 to TRBJ1-6, with 9 positions matching TRBD1. CDR3 length equals 13 residues. V shed 6 bases and J 11 bases; nucleotides not matched to a gene: 5. Germline V gene sequence: CDR1 MNHEY, CDR2 SVGAGI. DNA of the CDR3: TGTGCCAGCAGGCAGGGACAGGGTCCACCCCTCCACTTT. Amino acid sequence: CASRQGQGPPLHF.

The rearrangement joins TRBV7-9 to TRBJ1-1; D unclear. Germline V CDR1 and CDR2: SEHNR, FQNEAQ (reference sequence). This CDR3 is 15 amino acids long. V lost 6 bases and J lost 1, with 15 bases in between. The CDR3: CASSLAGSRNTEAFF. For the CDR3, the DNA is TGTGCCAGCAGTCTGGCGGGTTCGAGGAACACTGAAGCTTTCTTT.

As to this clone: This may be a read error: a much more frequent sequence differs by one nucleotide. The genes are TRBV9 and TRBJ2-7, with no clear D. Trimming removed 0 bases from V and 6 bases from J, with 16 bases in between. This CDR3 is built from 15 residues. The V gene's germline CDR1 is SGDLS and CDR2 YYNGEE. Here the CDR3 reads CASSVGVDSHCEQYF. As DNA, the CDR3 is TGTGCCAGCAGCGTAGGTGTCGACTCTCACTGCGAGCAGTACTTC.

The chain couples TRBV5-5 to TRBJ2-7; D unresolved. This CDR3 region has 13 residues. Germline V gene sequence: CDR1 SGHKS, CDR2 YYEKEE (reference sequence). The V gene lost 0 bases and the J gene lost 2 bases, with 6 bases spanning the gap. The CDR3 DNA reads as TGTGCCAGCAGCTTGGCCCCGGCCTACGAGCAGTACTTC. Protein sequence: CASSLAPAYEQYF.

The J gene is TRBJ1-1, the V gene TRBV19; D is unresolved. CDR1 and CDR2 from the germline V gene are LNHDA and SQIVND (reference sequence). The V end lost 4 bases, the J end lost 3 bases, and 15 bases lay between the germline ends. The CDR3 spans 15 residues. The CDR3 DNA reads as TGTGCCAGTAGTAGAACGGAAAACCAGGACACTGAAGCTTTCTTT. This gives the protein CASSRTENQDTEAFF.

This clone appeared once. V usage is TRBV7-2 and J usage is TRBJ2-7, with TRBD2 identical over 10 bases. Trimming cost V 3 bases and J 0 bases; bases outside gene matches: 2. The CDR3 has 15 amino acids. Germline CDR1 reads SGHTA; CDR2 reads FQGNSA. The CDR3 reads CASSFTSGNSYEQYF. As DNA, the CDR3 is TGTGCCAGCAGCTTTACTAGCGGGAACTCCTACGAGCAGTACTTC.

The chain couples TRBV19 to TRBJ2-1; 12 positions match TRBD2. The CDR3 contains 18 residues. The V gene's germline CDR1 is LNHDA and CDR2 SQIVND (reference sequence). The V gene end was trimmed by 9 bases and the J gene end by 9 bases; junction bases not matched to a gene: 21. CDR3 residues: CASTSIRLAGESSGEQFF. CDR3 bases: TGTGCCAGCACCAGTATCCGACTAGCGGGAGAATCGTCAGGTGAGCAGTTCTTC.

The chain is built from TRBV11-3 and TRBJ2-1; D assignment may be TRBD1 or TRBD2 (6 bases each). V lost 6 bases and J 5 bases, leaving 17 bases between the germline ends. From germline, CDR1 is SGHNT and CDR2 YENEEA. This CDR3 is built from 15 residues. The CDR3 loop is CASSSGWRDNNEQFF. The CDR3 DNA sequence: TGTGCCAGCAGTTCAGGATGGCGGGACAACAATGAGCAGTTCTTC.

The gene calls are TRBV4-2 and TRBJ2-3, with a tentative D call TRBD2 (6 bases). This CDR3 comprises 17 residues. The V end lost 3 bases, the J end lost 3 bases, and 19 bases lay between the germline ends. Germline V lookup: CDR1 LGHNA, CDR2 YNFKEQ. The CDR3 reads CASSHAGAGSATDTQYF. The CDR3 DNA follows: TGTGCCAGCAGCCACGCCGGGGCGGGGTCCGCTACAGATACGCAGTATTTT.

The chain combines TRBV5-6 with TRBJ2-5; 8 bases map to TRBD2. The CDR3 extends over 13 amino acids. CDR1 and CDR2 (germline): SGHDT, YYEEEE. The ends lost 2 bases at V and 5 bases at J; junction bases unmatched: 2. The DNA for the CDR3 is TGTGCCAGCAGCTTACGGGAGGGGGAGACCCAGTACTTC. This gives the protein CASSLREGETQYF.

V usage is TRBV15 and J usage is TRBJ2-1, with D hard to call. Germline CDR1 and CDR2: LNHNV and YYDKDF (reference sequence). V lost 0 bases to trimming and J lost 7 bases, with 7 bases between them. The CDR3 totals 13 residues. CDR3 DNA sequence: TGTGCCACCAGCAGAGATCTAGTGAATGAGCAGTTCTTC. This codes for CATSRDLVNEQFF. Variable domain in full (rest from reference TRBV15 and TRBJ2-1): DAMVIQNPRYQVTQFGKPVTLSCSQTLNHNVMYWYQQKSSQAPKLLFHYYDKDFNNEADTPDNFQSRRPNTSFCFLDIRSPGLGDTAMYLCATSRDLVNEQFFGPGTRLTVL.

This rearrangement joins TRBV4-2 to TRBJ2-7; a weak D match, TRBD2 (6 bases). CDR1 and CDR2 from the germline V gene are LGHNA and YNFKEQ. With 1 base removed from V and 3 bases from J, the gap between germline ends came to 16 bases. The CDR3 has 16 residues. The CDR3 DNA sequence: TGTGCCAGCAGCCAAGGCGGGAATTCTCCGGGCTACGAGCAGTACTTC. It codes for CASSQGGNSPGYEQYF.

V is TRBV5-4 and J is TRBJ2-2; TRBD2 matches at 8 bases. Trimming cost V 3 bases and J 4 bases; bases outside gene matches: 8. Looked up from germline, CDR1 is SGHNT and CDR2 is YYREEE (reference sequence). CDR3 length: 16 residues. CDR3 coding DNA: TGTGCCAGCAGCTCAGTTACGGGAGGGATCACCGGGGAGCTGTTTTTT. Translated, it gives CASSSVTGGITGELFF.

The CDR3 reads CAWANNEQFF. DNA for the CDR3: TGTGCCTGGGCCAACAATGAGCAGTTCTTC. J is TRBJ2-1 and V is TRBV30, with D uncertain. The CDR3 consists of 10 residues. From germline, CDR1 is GTSNPN and CDR2 SVGIG (reference sequence). V lost 5 bases to trimming and J lost 5 bases, with 4 bases between them.

This clone occurred once. CDR3 DNA: TGTGCCTGGAGTGTCAAGGGACTCCCGCATGAGCAGTTCTTC. It is translated as CAWSVKGLPHEQFF. This chain joins TRBV30 and TRBJ2-1, with D possibly being TRBD2 (6 bases). Germline loops: CDR1 GTSNPN, CDR2 SVGIG (reference sequence). V dropped 0 bases and J dropped 8 bases, with 14 bases sitting between them. The CDR3 extends over 14 amino acids. The complete variable domain, with remaining parts taken from reference TRBV30 and TRBJ2-1, reads SQTIHQWPATLVQPVGSPLSLECTVEGTSNPNLYWYRQAAGRGLQLLFYSVGIGQISSEVPQNLSASRPQDRQFILSSKKLLLSDSGFYLCAWSVKGLPHEQFFGPGTRLTVL.

CDR3 region: CASSDPRLAGANEQFF. The CDR3 bases are TGTGCCAGCAGTGACCCTAGACTAGCGGGAGCCAATGAGCAGTTCTTC. J is TRBJ2-1 and V is TRBV6-2 or TRBV6-3; 12 positions agree with TRBD2. Germline CDR1 is MNHEY and CDR2 is SVGEGT. The CDR3 extends over 16 amino acids. V was clipped by 5 bases and J by 6 bases; unmatched bases: 8.

The rearrangement links TRBV6-6 to TRBJ1-1; perhaps TRBD1 as D (5 bases). CDR3 size: 16 residues. Trimming cost V 0 bases and J 4 bases, with 15 bases left between them. Germline CDR1 and CDR2: MNHNY and SVGAGI (reference sequence). CDR3 in amino acids: CASSYSMGRAITEAFF. Here the CDR3 DNA reads TGTGCCAGCAGTTACTCCATGGGCAGGGCGATCACTGAAGCTTTCTTT.

This clone has a single count. This chain uses TRBV7-2 with TRBJ2-3; 8 nucleotides agree with TRBD2. After removal of 8 bases from V and 4 bases from J, the junction contained 8 bases not matched to a gene. The CDR3 is made up of 14 amino acids. The germline gives CDR1 SGHTA, CDR2 FQGNSA. Written as DNA, the CDR3 is TGTGCCAGCGGACCGGGGGGGGGCGCAGATACGCAGTATTTT. Amino acid sequence: CASGPGGGADTQYF.

The rearrangement links TRBV5-1 to TRBJ2-7; TRBD2 matches 10 bases. Germline CDR1 is SGHRS and CDR2 is YFSETQ. The CDR3 contains 17 residues. The junction had 8 bases not matched to a gene; V was cut back by 0 bases and J by 2 bases. The CDR3 coding sequence is TGCGCCAGCAGCTTGGGGCTAGCGGGAGTATCCCCCTACGAGCAGTACTTC. Its translation: CASSLGLAGVSPYEQYF.

CDR3 bases: TGCGCCAGCAGCCCGGCCCACGGGACAGGGGGCGGTGAGCAGTTCTTC. Residues: CASSPAHGTGGGEQFF. This chain joins TRBV5-1 and TRBJ2-1, with 12 bases lining up with TRBD1. The ends lost 4 bases at V and 9 bases at J; junction bases unmatched: 11. CDR1 is SGHRS, CDR2 YFSETQ, per germline. This CDR3 has 16 residues.

This chain uses TRBV14 with TRBJ2-1, with TRBD2 as a possible D gene (6 bases). The V gene's germline CDR1 is SGHDN and CDR2 FVKESK. V lost 0 bases, J lost 0 bases, and 18 bases lay in between. This CDR3 comprises 19 residues. Written as DNA, the CDR3 is TGTGCCAGCAGCCAAGATCCACGAGTAGCGGTTAGCTCCTACAATGAGCAGTTCTTC. Translated: CASSQDPRVAVSSYNEQFF.

The chain links TRBV9 to TRBJ2-5; D tentatively fits TRBD1 or TRBD2 (5 bases each). This CDR3 contains 14 residues. Trimming removed 0 bases at V and 7 bases at J, with 13 bases between. In germline, CDR1 is SGDLS, CDR2 YYNGEE. The CDR3 loop reads CASSVATVGGTQYF. For the CDR3, the DNA is TGTGCCAGCAGCGTAGCTACGGTTGGGGGGACCCAGTACTTC.

Only a few counts were recorded for this clone. This chain connects TRBV28 to TRBJ1-2; weak D call: TRBD1 (6 bases). The germline gives CDR1 MDHEN, CDR2 SYDVKM. CDR3 length: 12 amino acids. Trimming took off 8 bases at V and 9 bases at J, with 16 bases between the two ends. The CDR3 loop is CASDTTGTRYTF. CDR3 coding DNA: TGTGCCAGCGATACCACAGGGACACGCTACACCTTC.

The chain has TRBV6-5 and TRBJ1-1, with D maybe TRBD1 (5 bases). The CDR3 has 13 amino acids. Germline CDR1 MNHEY, CDR2 SVGAGI. V was cut by 5 bases and J by 4 bases, with 11 bases left in between. The CDR3 sequence is CASSTSGPTEAFF. The CDR3 bases are TGTGCCAGCAGTACCTCGGGGCCCACTGAAGCTTTCTTT.